Below are 21 T cell receptor beta chains sequenced from a single sample in a study of blood T cell repertoires in COVID-19 (dated by TCRdb to 2020 to 2022). To prepare the library, the immunoSEQ multiplex PCR assay was applied. The table comes from immuneACCESS by way of TCRdb, which keeps in-frame sequences with V and J called. Part of the clones is missing from these tables; in studies checked, under half for an unresolved V gene and the rest for unknown reasons. For this sample there are around 70,000 clones; under 85% appear just once. The ten largest clones add up to approximately 21% of the sample. Sequencing was carried out using peripheral blood. The source of these receptors is an older man with acute or convalescent COVID-19.

The CDR3 nucleotides read TGTGCCAGCACCTCAAACAGGGAAGCTTTCTTT. Its translation is CASTSNREAFF. J is TRBJ1-1 and V is TRBV7-9; tentatively, D is TRBD1 (5 bases). The CDR3 is 11 residues long. The V end lost 7 bases, the J end lost 8 bases, and 11 bases lay between the germline ends. Germline V gives CDR1 SEHNR, CDR2 FQNEAQ (reference sequence).

In this sample, this clone turned up a few times. V is TRBV11-1 and J is TRBJ1-1; D gene unclear. There are 13 residues in the CDR3. Trimming shortened V by 5 bases and J by 10 bases, and 17 bases separated the two germline ends. Germline V gene lookup returns CDR1 SGHAT and CDR2 FQDESV (reference sequence). CDR3 in DNA: TGTGCCAGCAGCCGTGACCCCAAAAGAGGAGCTTTCTTT. It specifies CASSRDPKRGAFF.

The gene calls are TRBV5-6 and TRBJ2-5; 7 positions match TRBD1. From germline, CDR1 is SGHDT and CDR2 YYEEEE. V shed 4 bases, J shed 1 base, and the junction held 4 bases outside the gene matches. This CDR3 has 14 amino acids. CDR3 coding DNA: TGTGCCAGCAGCAGGAGACAGGGCCAAGAGACCCAGTACTTC. Translating it yields CASSRRQGQETQYF.

This rearrangement joins TRBV4-1 to TRBJ1-5, with D possibly being TRBD1 (6 bases). Germline V CDR1 and CDR2: MGHRA, YSYEKL. This CDR3 region has 16 residues. V lost 6 bases to trimming and J lost 7 bases, with 22 bases between them. CDR3 in DNA: TGCGCCAGCAGTTGGAGCCCAGGGGATCGGGACCAGCCCCAGCATTTT. It specifies CASSWSPGDRDQPQHF.

V gene TRBV29-1 combines with J gene TRBJ2-3, with D unclear. CDR3 length: 14 amino acids. Trimming shortened V by 2 bases and J by 3 bases, and 12 bases separated the two germline ends. CDR1 and CDR2 (germline): SQVTM, ANQGSEA. The CDR3 protein is CSVERQAGTDTQYF. CDR3 in DNA: TGCAGCGTTGAAAGGCAGGCTGGGACAGATACGCAGTATTTT.

CDR3 DNA: TGTGCCACCAGTGACCCGGCGGGCGAGCAGTTCTTC. The encoded protein is CATSDPAGEQFF. This chain connects TRBV24-1 to TRBJ2-1; weak D call: TRBD2 (5 bases). Trimming stripped 4 bases from V and 10 bases from J, with 10 bases between. This CDR3 contains 12 residues. CDR1 KGHDR and CDR2 SFDVKD come from the germline V gene.

The chain recombines TRBV5-1 with TRBJ2-1; tentative D call: TRBD1 (6 bases). V lost 3 bases and J 1 base, leaving 20 bases between the germline ends. The CDR3 covers 18 residues. Germline assignment: CDR1 SGHRS and CDR2 YFSETQ. The CDR3 coding sequence is TGCGCCAGCAGCTCGGACCCCCTTACAGGGTTTTCCTACAATGAGCAGTTCTTC. This sequence encodes CASSSDPLTGFSYNEQFF.

This clone showed up just once. The V gene is TRBV10-3, the J gene TRBJ2-1; 11 nucleotides match TRBD2. Per germline, CDR1 ENHRY and CDR2 SYGVKD. The CDR3 totals 17 residues. V trimming: 3 bases; J trimming: 9 bases; junction bases outside the gene matches: 13. CDR3 in amino acids: CAISDPTVASGRSEQFF. The CDR3, as DNA: TGTGCCATCAGTGACCCGACTGTGGCTAGCGGGAGGTCTGAGCAGTTCTTC.

The chain couples TRBV21-1 to TRBJ2-1; the table's D gene call, TRBD2, was not cross checked with the DNA. TRBV21-1 is a known pseudogene. This CDR3 is built from 13 residues. CDR3 residues: CALDGRAHNEQFF. The CDR3 DNA is TGTGCCTTGGATGGGAGGGCCCACAATGAGCAGTTCTTC.

This clone was counted once. The rearrangement joins TRBV6-5 to TRBJ2-7, with D perhaps matching TRBD1 (6 bases). Trimming took 8 bases from V and 0 from J, leaving 11 bases between them. The length of the CDR3 is 13 residues. The V gene's germline CDR1 is MNHEY and CDR2 SVGAGI. CDR3 loop: CASGGRTSYEQYF. The CDR3 DNA follows: TGTGCCAGCGGGGGCAGGACCTCCTACGAGCAGTACTTC.

The chain employs TRBV5-1 and TRBJ2-3, with D maybe TRBD2 (6 bases). Trimming took 0 bases from V and 4 from J, leaving 9 bases between them. The CDR3 covers 14 residues. The germline CDR1 and CDR2 sequences are SGHRS and YFSETQ. Here the CDR3 reads CASSLGGISDTQYF. CDR3 sequence (DNA): TGCGCCAGCAGCTTGGGCGGGATTTCAGATACGCAGTATTTT.

This clone was counted a few times. The chain recombines TRBV19 with TRBJ1-2; maybe TRBD1 (5 bases). Per germline, CDR1 LNHDA and CDR2 SQIVND (reference sequence). Deletions cut 2 bases from V and 4 bases from J, with 8 bases between. The CDR3 extends over 13 amino acids. This CDR3 reads CASSIIGVYGYTF. DNA for the CDR3: TGTGCCAGTAGTATAATAGGGGTCTATGGCTACACCTTC.

The rearrangement uses TRBV11-1 and TRBJ2-1; D is possibly TRBD2 (6 bases). Germline V gives CDR1 SGHAT, CDR2 FQDESV (reference sequence). The CDR3 has 16 residues. Trimming took off 0 bases at V and 0 bases at J, with 9 bases between the two ends. The CDR3 here is CASSLAGGSSYNEQFF. For the CDR3, the DNA is TGTGCCAGCAGCTTAGCGGGAGGCTCCTCCTACAATGAGCAGTTCTTC. The complete variable domain, with remaining parts taken from reference TRBV11-1 and TRBJ2-1, reads EAEVAQSPRYKITEKSQAVAFWCDPISGHATLYWYRQILGQGPELLVQFQDESVVDDSQLPKDRFSAERLKGVDSTLKIQPAELGDSAMYLCASSLAGGSSYNEQFFGPGTRLTVL.

The chain employs TRBV6-6 and TRBJ1-2; possibly TRBD1 for D (5 bases). This CDR3 is 12 amino acids long. Germline assignment: CDR1 MNHNY and CDR2 SVGAGI (reference sequence). The V and J ends lost 4 bases and 8 bases respectively, with 11 bases between them. CDR3 bases: TGTGCCAGCAGTTCCGACAGACCCGGCTACACCTTC. Translation gives CASSSDRPGYTF.

This clone occurred a few times. This sequence joins TRBV29-1 and TRBJ2-5, with 7 nucleotides matching TRBD2. Germline CDR1 SQVTM, CDR2 ANQGSEA. The CDR3 is 12 residues long. With 6 bases clipped from V and 4 bases from J, the junction kept 5 bases outside the gene matches. The CDR3 protein is CSVSTSAETQYF. The DNA of the CDR3 is TGCAGCGTCTCCACTAGCGCAGAGACCCAGTACTTC.

The chain employs TRBV28 and TRBJ1-5; D perhaps matches TRBD1 (5 bases). Germline CDR1 reads MDHEN; CDR2 reads SYDVKM. Trimming stripped 6 bases from V and 5 bases from J, with 11 bases between. The CDR3 contains 13 residues. The CDR3 spells CASSFDRYQPQHF. CDR3 DNA: TGTGCCAGCAGCTTTGACAGATATCAGCCCCAGCATTTT.

The chain carries TRBV6-1 and TRBJ2-3, with 9 positions matching TRBD2. This CDR3 contains 15 residues. J was trimmed by 4 bases and V by 1 base; bases with no gene match: 3. The germline gives CDR1 MNHNS, CDR2 SASEGT. CDR3 DNA: TGTGCCAGCAGTGAAGTAGCGGGAGTCCCAGATACGCAGTATTTT. Its translation: CASSEVAGVPDTQYF.

The V and J genes are TRBV6-4 and TRBJ1-1; no clear D gene. CDR3 length equals 13 residues. V shed 2 bases and J shed 3 bases, with 7 bases lying between them. The germline V gene encodes CDR1 MRHNA and CDR2 SNTAGT. CDR3 residues: CASSDEVYTEAFF. In DNA form, the CDR3 reads TGTGCCAGCAGTGACGAGGTCTACACTGAAGCTTTCTTT.

The CDR3 region is CASRTGTSYEQYF. The CDR3 coding sequence is TGTGCCAGCAGGACAGGGACTTCCTACGAGCAGTACTTC. The chain links TRBV28 to TRBJ2-7; possible D gene TRBD1, 7 bases. Germline V gene lookup returns CDR1 MDHEN and CDR2 SYDVKM. The CDR3 length is 13 residues. V gave up 6 bases and J gave up 1 base, with 10 bases separating them.

This chain joins TRBV27 and TRBJ2-5, with D tentatively TRBD2 (6 bases). The ends were cut back, 4 bases at V and 3 bases at J, with 12 bases in the middle. The CDR3 consists of 14 residues. The germline CDR1 and CDR2 sequences are MNHEY and SMNVEV (reference sequence). CDR3 bases: TGTGCCAGCAGTTCCTTCAGGAGGGAAGAGACCCAGTACTTC. Translated: CASSSFRREETQYF.

This sequence joins TRBV19 and TRBJ1-3; TRBD1 might be the D (6 bases). Trimming removed 3 bases from V and 2 bases from J, with 8 bases in between. Germline V CDR1 and CDR2: LNHDA, SQIVND (reference sequence). The CDR3 loop spans 14 amino acids. CDR3 amino acids: CASSIPGAGNTIYF. The CDR3 DNA reads as TGTGCCAGTAGTATTCCAGGGGCTGGAAACACCATATATTTT.